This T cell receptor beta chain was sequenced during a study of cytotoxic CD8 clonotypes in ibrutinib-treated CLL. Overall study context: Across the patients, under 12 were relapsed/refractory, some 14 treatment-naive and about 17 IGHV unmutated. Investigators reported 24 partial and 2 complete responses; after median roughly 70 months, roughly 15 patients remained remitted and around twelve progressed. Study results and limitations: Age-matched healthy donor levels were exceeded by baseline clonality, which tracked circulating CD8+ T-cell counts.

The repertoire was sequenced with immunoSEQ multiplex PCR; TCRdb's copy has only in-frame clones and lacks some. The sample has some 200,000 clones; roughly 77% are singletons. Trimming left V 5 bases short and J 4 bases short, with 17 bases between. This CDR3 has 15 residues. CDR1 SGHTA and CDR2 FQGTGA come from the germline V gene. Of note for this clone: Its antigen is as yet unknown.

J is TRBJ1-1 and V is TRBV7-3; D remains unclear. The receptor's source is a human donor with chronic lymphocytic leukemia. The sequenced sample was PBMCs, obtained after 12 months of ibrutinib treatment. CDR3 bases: TGTGCCAGCAGCCCGCGACCAGGCTTGAGCACTGAAGCTTTCTTT. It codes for CASSPRPGLSTEAFF. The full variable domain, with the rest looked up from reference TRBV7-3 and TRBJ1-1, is GAGVSQTPSNKVTEKGKYVELRCDPISGHTALYWYRQSLGQGPEFLIYFQGTGAADDSGLPNDRFFAVRPEGSVSTLKIQRTERGDSAVYLCASSPRPGLSTEAFFGQGTRLTVV.